The clone carrying this TCR beta chain was found once. Antigen unknown. This record comes from a study of CD8+CD57+ T cells in acquired aplastic anemia. The template for TCR beta VDJ and CDR3 sequence profiling was genomic DNA. TCRdb recomputed calls from the reads with MiXCR, one row per CDR3 protein. The sample gives around 180,000 distinct CDR3 sequences, 64% of which show up once; more than 45% is in the top ten. Germline values: CDR1 MGHDK, CDR2 SYGVNS. Trimming removed 4 bases at V and 12 bases at J, with 10 bases between. The CDR3 loop spans 11 amino acids. Findings and caveats of the study: Patients and controls turned out to have twenty-nine CD8+ CDR3 sequences in common. Between the patient and control groups, CD8+ Simpson's diversity did not differ significantly.

Sequenced input: sorted CD4+, CD8+, or CD8+CD57+ T cells (not recorded which) from PBMCs. This sequence originates from a human donor with severe aplastic anemia or a healthy control (not recorded which). This chain joins TRBV25-1 and TRBJ2-1; the D is unclear. CDR3 amino acids: CASSASSGQFF. In nucleotides, the CDR3 is TGTGCCAGCAGTGCTTCCTCGGGGCAGTTCTTC.